The rows below give T cell receptor beta chains drawn from one sample of a study of beta chain features in type 1 diabetes. Assay used: immunoSEQ multiplex PCR; TCRdb lists only in-frame clones, some missing. The sample yields around 500,000 clones, over 10% seen once. The source material was naive CD4+ T cells from blood. Receptor source: a woman aged 18-29 years in good health. Both conserved end residues are part of each CDR3. Each record gives: CDR3 length, J gene, V gene, clone size, CDR3 protein. Clone size is stated in some rows and not others, as once, few, many or a class when expanded.

>12|TRBJ2-5|TRBV2|few
CASTYGGETQYF
>16|TRBJ1-4|TRBV4-1|NA
CASSQARRAYNEKLFF
>12|TRBJ1-1|TRBV29-1|NA
CSVRRGDTEAFF
>13|TRBJ2-5|TRBV27|few
CASSPLGKQTQYF
>15|TRBJ1-2|TRBV19|few
CASSMGTGTVFGYTF
>12|TRBJ1-1|TRBV6-5|few
CASRETGSEAFF
>15|TRBJ2-1|TRBV7-2|NA
CASSAGTSDYNEQFF
>13|TRBJ2-2|TRBV6-5|NA
CASRSTRTGELFF
>16|TRBJ1-1|TRBV4-1|few
CASSLIGALMNTEAFF
>15|TRBJ1-1|TRBV7-9|NA
CASSPRTELNTEAFF
>15|TRBJ1-5|TRBV30|NA
CACKSAEGKVQPQHF
>14|TRBJ2-3|TRBV5-1|NA
CASSLGRITDTQYF
>12|TRBJ2-5|TRBV18|NA
CASSQEQETQYF
>12|TRBJ1-1|TRBV7-9|few
CASSRVRTEAFF
>16|TRBJ2-1|TRBV7-6|few
CASSKQGGGIYNEQFF
>12|TRBJ2-2|TRBV7-2|NA
CASRIRTGELFF
>15|TRBJ2-3|TRBV18|NA
CASSLTQGLTDTQYF
>13|TRBJ1-1|TRBV6-5|NA
CASSYRAGTEAFF
>14|TRBJ1-1|TRBV9|NA
CASSVGATNTEAFF
>14|TRBJ2-3|TRBV5-1|NA
CASSLSSALDTQYF
>14|TRBJ2-2|TRBV7-6|few
CASSLAPATGELFF
>14|TRBJ1-2|TRBV29-1|NA
CSVETQGRGYGYTF
>12|TRBJ2-3|TRBV5-1|few
CASSLERDTQYF
>13|TRBJ2-1|TRBV7-2|few
CASSRDRLNEQFF
>15|TRBJ2-3|TRBV7-2|NA
CASSPTRSSGYTQYF
>15|TRBJ1-2|TRBV7-9|few
CASSLGDSSQNGYTF
>16|TRBJ1-6|TRBV6-1|few
CASSATPGQGDSPLHF
>14|TRBJ1-1|TRBV5-1|few
CASSLGHPNTEAFF
>12|TRBJ2-5|TRBV11-2|NA
CAHYPGIETQYF
>14|TRBJ2-7|TRBV9|few
CASSVDSGPYEQYF
>13|TRBJ1-5|TRBV4-1|NA
CASSQGQFGPQHF
>18|TRBJ2-3|TRBV4-2|few
CASSQDHGQPIPTDTQYF
>16|TRBJ2-3|TRBV5-4|few
CASSVGQIGSTDTQYF
>15|TRBJ1-6|TRBV18|few
CASSPTWGAYSPLHF
>13|TRBJ2-5|TRBV7-2|few
CASSLSSQETQYF
>16|TRBJ2-6|TRBV7-3|NA
CASSLFGSSGANVLTF
>14|TRBJ2-5|TRBV7-9|few
CASVLRAGQETQYF
>13|TRBJ1-2|TRBV19|few
CASRTPWDNGYTF
>13|TRBJ2-3|TRBV15|NA
CATSNEQADTQYF
>15|TRBJ2-5|TRBV7-7|NA
CASSLDLGYQETQYF
>14|TRBJ2-1|TRBV5-1|NA
CASSSETGTREQFF
>11|TRBJ1-2|TRBV20-1|few
CSAPAGNGYTF
>15|TRBJ2-6|TRBV7-2|NA
CASSPSFSGANVLTF
>14|TRBJ2-5|TRBV7-2|NA
CASSLGGRGSPQYF
>15|TRBJ2-5|TRBV7-6|NA
CASSSNRGKAETQYF
>15|TRBJ2-5|TRBV4-3|NA
CASSQQTGFQETQYF
>15|TRBJ2-2|TRBV2|few
CASSPIRSNTGELFF
>18|TRBJ2-7|TRBV11-3|few
CASSSPDLGLAGRYEQYF
>17|TRBJ2-3|TRBV5-4|NA
CASSLVIGGSRTDTQYF
>17|TRBJ2-7|TRBV13|few
CASSLARKGLAAYEQYF
>15|TRBJ2-5|TRBV5-1|few
CASSVRQGIQETQYF